The rows below give T cell receptor beta chains drawn from one sample of a study of cytomegalovirus exposure and HLA in healthy donors. Clones were read by immunoSEQ multiplex PCR, and TCRdb kept only the in-frame ones, dropping some. The sample has around 190,000 clones; around 73% are singletons. The sequenced material came from PBMCs. All receptors derive from a woman aged 25-40 years in good health and CMV-seronegative. The conserved cysteine and the conserved F or W are not part of the CDR3 here. Clone size is given for some rows only: seen once, a few or many times, or a class if the clone is expanded.

clone size: -; V gene: TRBV6-1; J gene: TRBJ1-2; CDR3 protein: ASSESGGSCGYT
clone size: -; V gene: TRBV4-1; J gene: TRBJ2-3; CDR3 protein: ASSRKSYSGSSTDTQY
clone size: few; V gene: TRBV28; J gene: TRBJ1-2; CDR3 protein: ASSPHVGVRGYT
clone size: -; V gene: TRBV10-3; J gene: TRBJ2-3; CDR3 protein: AFSGTDTQY
clone size: -; V gene: TRBV14; J gene: TRBJ1-2; CDR3 protein: ASSQTRTAYGYT
clone size: few; V gene: TRBV30; J gene: TRBJ2-7; CDR3 protein: AWSTRYEQY
clone size: -; V gene: TRBV7-9; J gene: TRBJ1-1; CDR3 protein: ASSYETKGLF
clone size: -; V gene: TRBV9; J gene: TRBJ2-5; CDR3 protein: ASSRGQETQY
clone size: -; V gene: TRBV5-1; J gene: TRBJ2-7; CDR3 protein: ASSLDGRTGINEQY
clone size: -; V gene: TRBV6-1; J gene: TRBJ1-2; CDR3 protein: ASSPEANYGYT
clone size: -; V gene: TRBV19; J gene: TRBJ1-4; CDR3 protein: ATRGTNEKLF
clone size: -; V gene: TRBV18; J gene: TRBJ2-7; CDR3 protein: ASSPQVSGRNSYEQY
clone size: -; V gene: TRBV6-5; J gene: TRBJ1-1; CDR3 protein: ASSIYQGRTEAF
clone size: few; V gene: TRBV6-5; J gene: TRBJ2-3; CDR3 protein: ASSYSRDFTDTQY
clone size: once; V gene: TRBV28; J gene: TRBJ2-5; CDR3 protein: ASSLISFGGKETQY
clone size: -; V gene: TRBV28; J gene: TRBJ2-7; CDR3 protein: ASSRHGGTGGWQY
clone size: -; V gene: TRBV15; J gene: TRBJ2-5; CDR3 protein: ATSRARVRRQETQY
clone size: -; V gene: TRBV6-5; J gene: TRBJ2-7; CDR3 protein: ASSYAGTGGYEQY
clone size: -; V gene: TRBV5-6; J gene: TRBJ2-3; CDR3 protein: ASSSGTVGYTQY
clone size: -; V gene: TRBV11-2; J gene: TRBJ2-7; CDR3 protein: ASSFNRPPYSYEQY
clone size: -; V gene: TRBV13; J gene: TRBJ1-2; CDR3 protein: ASSIGRWLSYGYT
clone size: -; V gene: TRBV5-4; J gene: TRBJ1-2; CDR3 protein: ASSMDRSTDGYT
clone size: once; V gene: TRBV4-1; J gene: TRBJ2-3; CDR3 protein: ASSQDRSGGYTDTQY
clone size: -; V gene: TRBV27; J gene: TRBJ2-1; CDR3 protein: ASSFSAGETYNEQF
clone size: -; V gene: TRBV13; J gene: TRBJ1-1; CDR3 protein: ASSLGAPEAL
clone size: -; V gene: TRBV2; J gene: TRBJ1-5; CDR3 protein: ASSGDSIYQPQH
clone size: -; V gene: TRBV7-9; J gene: TRBJ1-2; CDR3 protein: ASSLGYGGNYGYT
clone size: few; V gene: TRBV15; J gene: TRBJ1-5; CDR3 protein: ATSRDRGSPQH
clone size: -; V gene: TRBV28; J gene: TRBJ2-7; CDR3 protein: ASSLAGLRSYEQY
clone size: few; V gene: TRBV7-9; J gene: TRBJ1-2; CDR3 protein: ASSSHILDRVNGYT
clone size: -; V gene: TRBV7-3; J gene: TRBJ1-2; CDR3 protein: ASSLSIVGGGYT
clone size: -; V gene: TRBV9; J gene: TRBJ1-1; CDR3 protein: ASSRQTTNTEAF
clone size: -; V gene: TRBV25-1; J gene: TRBJ1-1; CDR3 protein: ASSESIGAESEAF
clone size: -; V gene: TRBV27; J gene: TRBJ2-7; CDR3 protein: ASSLLAGVNEQY
clone size: -; V gene: TRBV11-1; J gene: TRBJ1-2; CDR3 protein: ASSKIPGTARGYT
clone size: -; V gene: TRBV10-3; J gene: TRBJ1-2; CDR3 protein: AISESNGQGARGYGYT
clone size: -; V gene: TRBV19; J gene: TRBJ2-1; CDR3 protein: ASKLLAGVEQF
clone size: -; V gene: TRBV9; J gene: TRBJ1-2; CDR3 protein: ASSGETVDGYT
clone size: -; V gene: TRBV6-6; J gene: TRBJ1-6; CDR3 protein: ASSYPGHLTSPLH
clone size: -; V gene: TRBV2; J gene: TRBJ2-5; CDR3 protein: ASRILHVPGETQY